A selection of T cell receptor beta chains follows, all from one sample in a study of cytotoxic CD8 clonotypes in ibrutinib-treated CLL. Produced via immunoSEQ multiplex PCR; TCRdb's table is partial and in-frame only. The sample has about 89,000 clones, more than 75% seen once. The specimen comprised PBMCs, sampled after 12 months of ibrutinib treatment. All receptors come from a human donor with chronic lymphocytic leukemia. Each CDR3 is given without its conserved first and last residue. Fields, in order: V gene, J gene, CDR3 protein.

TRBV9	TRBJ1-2	ASSVASGQNYGYT
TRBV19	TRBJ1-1	ASSIGGRVFSPEAF
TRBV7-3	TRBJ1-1	ASSSLQGALRTEAF
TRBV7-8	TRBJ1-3	ASSLGISRGNTIY
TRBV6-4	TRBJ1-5	ASSDSGRGASQPQH
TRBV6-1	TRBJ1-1	ASTTGIEAF
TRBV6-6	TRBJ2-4	ASSYSPGAGTIQY
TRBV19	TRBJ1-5	ASSMMADGGGNQPQH
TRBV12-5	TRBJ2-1	ASGLDPIGQVQF
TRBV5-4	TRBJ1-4	ASSLAGGFGTNEKLF
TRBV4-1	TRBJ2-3	ASSQIRAVTDTQY
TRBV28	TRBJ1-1	ASSSTGVTEAF
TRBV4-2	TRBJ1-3	ASSQDWVGSGNTIY
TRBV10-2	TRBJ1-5	ASSLWDRGDQPQH
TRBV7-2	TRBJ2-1	ASSLGQGRNEQF
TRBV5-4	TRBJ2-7	ASSLGPGPTYEQY
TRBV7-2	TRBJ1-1	ASSPRPGQNTEAF
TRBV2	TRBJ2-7	ASNQGYEQY
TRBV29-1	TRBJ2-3	SAQEAIPTDTQY
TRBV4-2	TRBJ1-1	ASSGHVGMNTEAF
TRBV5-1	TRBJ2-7	ASRPEPDDYEQY
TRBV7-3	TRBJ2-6	ASSAAVSGANVLT
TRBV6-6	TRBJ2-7	ASSYGGETSSYEQY
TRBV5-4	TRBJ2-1	ASSGPEASLRYNEQF
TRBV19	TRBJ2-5	ASSIEGGETQY
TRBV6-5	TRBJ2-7	ASSYFSGQGSYEQY
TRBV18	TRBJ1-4	ASSPRGSNNEKLF
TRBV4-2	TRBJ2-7	ASSQELSATYEQY
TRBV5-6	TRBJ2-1	ASNGLNGQSLSYNEQF
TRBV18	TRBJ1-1	ASSPPGNTEAF
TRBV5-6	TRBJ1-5	ASSRRGVYNQPQH
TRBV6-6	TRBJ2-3	ASRRTTSSMTDTQY
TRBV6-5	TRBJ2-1	ASSSDRGAGGDEQF
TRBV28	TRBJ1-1	ASRRTGKNTEAF
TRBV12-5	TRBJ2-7	ASGLGETVEQY
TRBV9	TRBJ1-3	ASSPPVGNTIY
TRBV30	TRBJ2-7	AWTRDGGGYEQY